Each of the 32 T cell receptor beta chains below was sequenced from the same sample in a study of tissue T cells after allogeneic stem cell transplantation (dated by TCRdb to 2021 to 2024). Library prep was done by the immunoSEQ multiplex PCR assay. What TCRdb holds here is the immuneACCESS table cut down to in-frame rearrangements. Part of the clones is not present; checked against another copy, under half of the missing clones reflect an unresolved V gene, and the others are unexplained. The table for this sample lists over a hundred clones; 70% to 80% of them were counted only once. About 15% of the sample rests with the top ten. Material: lymph node tissue. These receptors originate from a female BALB/c mouse in good health. For this strain, the MHC haplotype is H2-d.

About this clone: Here the gene names and germline are mouse. Sequencing ends 1 residue short of the CDR3 end; the germline J gene provides the rest. The genes are TRBV3 and TRBJ2-4; no clear D gene. The CDR3 has 9 residues. Per germline, CDR1 SNHLY and CDR2 FYNGKV (reference sequence). Trimming took 3 bases from V and 9 from J, leaving 1 base between them. The sequenced CDR3 bases are TGTGCCAGCAGCTTGACCTTGTAC. Translating gives CASSLTLY. From start to end, the CDR3 is CASSLTLYF.

Points on this clone: The listed genes are named as in mouse. The CDR3 is cut off 1 residue early in the read; its end comes from the germline J gene. The chain joins TRBV13-2 to TRBJ2-7; the match to TRBD2 covers 10 bases. The CDR3 runs 13 residues. Trimming took 5 bases from V and 6 from J; bases not matched to a gene: 5. Germline V lookup: CDR1 NNHNN, CDR2 SYGAGS (reference sequence). CDR3 sequence reads: CASGSGGAREQYF. The covered CDR3 bases are TGTGCCAGCGGGTCTGGGGGGGCGCGTGAACAGTAC.

As regards this clone: The gene symbols are mouse symbols. The read finishes 1 residue shy of the CDR3 end, and the germline J gene is used to complete it. This chain links TRBV13-1 with TRBJ2-4; the match to TRBD2 covers 9 bases. Losses at the gene ends were 0 bases for V and 2 bases for J; bases not matched to a gene: 1. The CDR3 is 15 amino acids. Germline CDR1 is NSHNY and CDR2 is SYGAGN. The CDR3 here is CASSDAGGVQNTLYF. CDR3 DNA, as far as it was read: TGTGCCAGCAGTGATGCTGGGGGGGTTCAAAACACCTTGTAC.

Comments on this clone: The gene symbols are mouse symbols. The sequence runs out 1 residue before the end of the CDR3; the remainder is reconstructed from the germline J gene. This chain uses TRBV20 with TRBJ2-4; 7 nucleotides match TRBD1. V lost 4 bases and J lost 2; bases outside the gene matches: 3. This CDR3 is built from 13 residues. Germline V CDR1 and CDR2: GFQATS, STVNSAI. CDR3 bases read: TGTGGTGCTAAGGACAGGATTCAAAACACCTTGTAC. Translating gives CGAKDRIQNTLY. The entire CDR3 sequence reads CGAKDRIQNTLYF.

To note about this clone: Germline and genes here are mouse. The CDR3 end is not reached by the read, which stops 1 residue before it; the germline J gene fills it in. The chain recombines TRBV29 with TRBJ1-5; D is perhaps TRBD1 (6 bases). Per germline, CDR1 MSHET and CDR2 SYDVDS. With 3 bases removed from V and 0 bases from J, the gap between germline ends came to 9 bases. CDR3 length: 15 residues. Partial CDR3 DNA: TGTGCTAGCAGTTTCCCGGGACATAACAACCAGGCTCCGCTT. Its protein is CASSFPGHNNQAPL. The CDR3, in full, reads CASSFPGHNNQAPLF.

Regarding this clone: The gene symbols are mouse symbols. Read coverage stops 1 residue before the CDR3 terminus; the germline J gene supplies the remainder. The chain has TRBV14 and TRBJ2-3; D is ambiguous. The CDR3 runs to 11 residues. CDR1 and CDR2 from the germline V gene are SGHDT and FRDEAV. V dropped 5 bases and J dropped 2 bases, with 3 bases sitting between them. The CDR3 bases that were read are TGTGCCAGCAGACTTGCAGAAACGCTGTAT. Translation gives CASRLAETLY. The CDR3 in its entirety is CASRLAETLYF.

Concerning this clone: All gene names here are mouse names. The CDR3 spells CASSITTGQLYF. CDR3 DNA (partial): TGTGCCAGCAGTATAACCACCGGGCAGCTCTAC. V is TRBV19 and J is TRBJ2-2; no reliable D call. The read gets to within 1 residue of the CDR3 end, and the germline J gene fills in the rest. V was shortened by 1 base and J by 4 bases, with 2 bases between the two germline ends. Germline V gene lookup returns CDR1 FNHDT and CDR2 SITEND (reference sequence). The CDR3 sequence is 12 residues long. Drawing the rest from reference TRBV19 and TRBJ2-2, the complete variable domain is GGIITQTPKFLIGQEGQKLTLKCQQNFNHDTMYWYRQDSGKGLRLIYYSITENDLQKGDLSEGYDASREKKSSFSLTVTSAQKNEMAVFLCASSITTGQLYFGEGSKLTVL.

With respect to this clone: Any gene name here is a mouse gene name. Read sequence stops 1 residue before the CDR3 end, and the germline J gene provides the missing end. The chain recombines TRBV13-3 with TRBJ1-1, with D tentatively TRBD1 (6 bases). Germline V gene data show CDR1 as NNHDY and CDR2 as SYVADS. V lost 3 bases and J lost 2, with 11 bases in between. This CDR3 is 14 amino acids long. CDR3 residues: CASSARDTNTEVFF. The covered CDR3 bases are TGTGCCAGCAGTGCCCGGGACACCAACACAGAAGTCTTC.

Details on this clone: Germline and genes here are mouse. Read sequence stops 1 residue before the CDR3 end, and the germline J gene provides the missing end. The chain uses TRBV29 and TRBJ2-4; D is possibly TRBD2 (6 bases). CDR1 and CDR2 from the germline V gene are MSHET and SYDVDS. CDR3 length: 13 residues. Deletions cut 2 bases from V and 6 bases from J, with 9 bases between. The sequenced CDR3 bases are TGTGCTAGCAGTTTACTGGGGCCGAACACCTTGTAC. It yields the protein CASSLLGPNTLY. The full CDR3 is CASSLLGPNTLYF.

In the case of this clone: Germline and genes: mouse. The CDR3 goes on 1 residue after the read ends, and that part is filled in from the germline J gene. V and J are TRBV13-2 and TRBJ2-4; 7 bases map to TRBD1. The CDR3 spans 14 residues. The germline V gene encodes CDR1 NNHNN and CDR2 SYGAGS (reference sequence). V lost 1 base and J lost 3; bases outside the gene matches: 2. CDR3 sequence reads: CASGDRQGQNTLYF. CDR3 DNA (partial): TGTGCCAGCGGTGATAGACAGGGCCAAAACACCTTGTAC.

With respect to this clone: Gene names and germline refer to mouse. Incomplete CDR3 DNA: TGTGCCAGCAGCCCAGGGACAGGAAACTCCGACTACACC. Translating gives CASSPGTGNSDYT. The complete CDR3 reads CASSPGTGNSDYTF. The rearrangement links TRBV5 to TRBJ1-2, with 8 bases fitting TRBD1. Sequencing ends 1 residue short of the CDR3 end; the germline J gene provides the rest. This CDR3 has 14 amino acids. Germline-derived CDR1 and CDR2 are LGHNA and YNLKQL (reference sequence). The J segment lost 1 base and the V segment lost 4 bases, leaving 2 bases of the junction unmatched.

This clone was picked up one time. These gene names are mouse names. Read coverage stops 1 residue before the CDR3 terminus; the germline J gene supplies the remainder. The chain uses TRBV20 and TRBJ2-3, with no clear D. CDR1 GFQATS and CDR2 STVNSAI come from the germline V gene. The V end lost 1 base, the J end lost 1 base, and 6 bases lay between the germline ends. This CDR3 has 13 residues. CDR3 loop: CGARGGGAETLYF. CDR3 DNA, as far as it was read: TGTGGTGCTAGGGGGGGTGGTGCAGAAACGCTGTAT. The full variable domain, rest sourced from reference TRBV20 and TRBJ2-3, is GALVYQYPRRTICKSGTSMRMECQAVGFQATSVAWYRQSPQKTFELIALSTVNSAIKYEQNFTQEKFPISHPNLSFSSMTVLNAYLEDRGLYLCGARGGGAETLYFGSGTRLTVL.

A remark on this clone: The listed genes are named as in mouse. The read ends 1 residue before the CDR3 terminus; that terminus is restored from the germline J gene. J is TRBJ1-5 and V is TRBV13-2; 7 bases match TRBD1. From germline, CDR1 is NNHNN and CDR2 SYGAGS (reference sequence). V was pared by 1 base and J by 3 bases, with 4 bases of the junction left unmatched. The CDR3 covers 15 residues. The CDR3: CASGDRAGGNQAPLF. The sequenced part of the CDR3 DNA is TGTGCCAGCGGTGATCGGGCAGGGGGCAACCAGGCTCCGCTT.

On this clone itself: Any gene name here is a mouse gene name. The observed sequence ends 1 residue before the CDR3 terminus, with the missing tail filled in from the germline J gene. This chain connects TRBV31 to TRBJ1-2, with D unresolved. This CDR3 is built from 13 residues. CDR1 is GKSSPN, CDR2 SITVG, per germline. Trimming took off 0 bases at V and 0 bases at J, with 5 bases between the two ends. The sequenced CDR3 bases are TGTGCCTGGAGTCTAAACACAAACTCCGACTACACC. Protein: CAWSLNTNSDYT. The entire CDR3 reads CAWSLNTNSDYTF.

Turning to this clone: Mouse gene names apply. The read halts 1 residue ahead of the CDR3 end, with the missing end drawn from the germline J gene. The chain combines TRBV5 with TRBJ2-7; D is perhaps TRBD1 (7 bases). This CDR3 is built from 16 residues. V shed 1 base and J shed 4 bases, with 17 bases lying between them. The germline gives CDR1 LGHNA, CDR2 YNLKQL (reference sequence). CDR3 bases read: TGTGCCAGCAGCCAAGTTCAGGGGGGTAGAGGGTATGAACAGTAC. Its translation is CASSQVQGGRGYEQY. The entire CDR3 reads CASSQVQGGRGYEQYF.

On this clone: Germline and genes: mouse. The read halts 1 residue ahead of the CDR3 end, with the missing end drawn from the germline J gene. V is TRBV13-3 and J is TRBJ2-7, with 11 bases matching TRBD1. This CDR3 is 13 amino acids long. The V gene end was trimmed by 5 bases and the J gene end by 4 bases; junction bases not matched to a gene: 2. The germline gives CDR1 NNHDY, CDR2 SYVADS. The part of the CDR3 DNA that was read is TGTGCCAGCAGAGGGACAGGGGGATATGAACAGTAC. Its translation: CASRGTGGYEQY. The full-length CDR3 reads as CASRGTGGYEQYF.

With regard to this clone: Gene names and germline refer to mouse. Read coverage stops 1 residue before the CDR3 terminus; the germline J gene supplies the remainder. The genes are TRBV13-2 and TRBJ2-4; 7 bases align to TRBD2. Trimming at V came to 0 bases and at J to 1 base, leaving 2 bases not matched to a gene. The length of the CDR3 is 15 residues. Germline CDR1 reads NNHNN; CDR2 reads SYGAGS (reference sequence). CDR3 DNA (partial): TGTGCCAGCGGTGATGCTCTGGGGGGTCAAAACACCTTGTAC. Translating gives CASGDALGGQNTLY. The complete CDR3 reads CASGDALGGQNTLYF.

For this clone: The gene names here belong to mouse. The CDR3 goes on 1 residue after the read ends, and that part is filled in from the germline J gene. The chain couples TRBV1 to TRBJ2-1, with 9 bases matching TRBD1. Unmatched junction bases numbered 4, after V lost 0 bases and J lost 7 bases. CDR1 is NSQYPW, CDR2 LRSPGD, per germline (reference sequence). This CDR3 has 15 residues. CDR3 loop: CTCSADGTGHAEQFF. Partial CDR3 DNA: TGCACCTGCAGTGCAGACGGGACAGGGCACGCTGAGCAGTTC.

About this clone itself: Genes here carry mouse names. The read finishes 1 residue shy of the CDR3 end, and the germline J gene is used to complete it. The gene calls are TRBV19 and TRBJ2-2; D perhaps matches TRBD2 (6 bases). V was pared by 7 bases and J by 3 bases, with 13 bases between. In germline, CDR1 is FNHDT, CDR2 SITEND (reference sequence). CDR3 length equals 14 residues. CDR3 DNA (partial): TGTGCCAGCGACGGGGGGATCGACACCGGGCAGCTCTAC. It encodes CASDGGIDTGQLY. The full-length CDR3 reads as CASDGGIDTGQLYF.

This clone was seen a handful of times. Germline and genes: mouse. The CDR3 reads CASSLDRGDPLYF. CDR3 DNA (partial): TGTGCAAGCAGCTTAGATCGGGGGGACCCGCTCTAT. The rearrangement uses TRBV16 and TRBJ1-3; the D gene is possibly TRBD1 (5 bases). Read coverage stops 1 residue before the CDR3 terminus; the germline J gene supplies the remainder. V was trimmed by 0 bases and J by 11 bases, leaving 11 bases between them. This CDR3 region has 13 residues. Germline V gene lookup returns CDR1 SGHSA and CDR2 FRNQAP.

The sample holds a few counts of this clone. The germline and genes are mouse ones. The read finishes 1 residue shy of the CDR3 end, and the germline J gene is used to complete it. The V gene is TRBV31, the J gene TRBJ2-3; TRBD1 aligns across 7 bases. Looked up from germline, CDR1 is GKSSPN and CDR2 is SITVG. There are 14 residues in the CDR3. With V trimmed by 1 base and J by 5 bases, 6 bases remained unmatched. The sequenced CDR3 bases are TGTGCCTGGAGTCATACCGGGACAGTAGAAACGCTGTAT. Encoded protein: CAWSHTGTVETLY. The entire CDR3 protein is CAWSHTGTVETLYF.

On this clone itself: Genes and germline come from the mouse. The CDR3 end lies 1 residue beyond the end of the read and is filled in from the germline J gene. The chain couples TRBV3 to TRBJ2-3; a weak D match, TRBD2 (5 bases). The V end lost 3 bases, the J end lost 2 bases, and 6 bases lay between the germline ends. The CDR3 has 13 amino acids. Germline V CDR1 and CDR2: SNHLY, FYNGKV (reference sequence). The CDR3 spells CASSFGVAETLYF. Incomplete CDR3 DNA: TGTGCCAGCAGCTTTGGGGTTGCAGAAACGCTGTAT.

To note about this clone: The listed genes are named as in mouse. The missing CDR3 end, 1 residue past where the read stops, is filled in from the germline J gene. This sequence joins TRBV13-1 and TRBJ2-1, with D perhaps TRBD2 (6 bases). V was trimmed by 0 bases and J by 0 bases, leaving 7 bases between them. This CDR3 region has 15 residues. In germline, CDR1 is NSHNY, CDR2 SYGAGN. The CDR3 sequence: CASSDGGVNYAEQFF. The CDR3 DNA, read in part, is TGTGCCAGCAGTGATGGGGGGGTTAACTATGCTGAGCAGTTC.

As for this clone: Mouse gene names apply. The DNA ends 1 residue before the CDR3 does, and the rest of the CDR3 is filled in from the germline J gene. The chain combines TRBV4 with TRBJ2-4; the match to TRBD1 covers 8 bases. Germline lookup yields CDR1 LGHDT and CDR2 YNNKQL (reference sequence). The CDR3 extends over 14 amino acids. V lost 5 bases and J lost 5; bases outside the gene matches: 6. The covered CDR3 bases are TGTGCCAGCAGCCGCAGGGGGCGAGGAAACACCTTGTAC. Translating it yields CASSRRGRGNTLY. The full-length CDR3 reads as CASSRRGRGNTLYF. Complete variable domain (other parts from reference TRBV4 and TRBJ2-4): ETAVFQTPNYHVTQVGNEVSFNCKQTLGHDTMYWYKQDSKKLLKIMFSYNNKQLIVNETVPRRFSPQSSDKAHLNLRIKSVEPEDSAVYLCASSRRGRGNTLYFGAGTRLSVL.

Note on this clone: All gene names here are mouse names. The read stops 1 residue short of the end of the CDR3; the missing end is completed from the germline J gene. This chain links TRBV13-3 with TRBJ2-7; possibly TRBD2 for D (6 bases). This CDR3 spans 12 amino acids. V was pared by 1 base and J by 7 bases, with 9 bases between. Per the germline V gene, CDR1 is NNHDY and CDR2 is SYVADS. The CDR3 is CASSDSWGEQYF. The CDR3 bases that were read are TGTGCCAGCAGTGATAGCTGGGGAGAACAGTAC.

As regards this clone: The gene names here belong to mouse. The CDR3 end falls 1 residue outside the read, so it is completed with the germline J gene. This sequence joins TRBV4 and TRBJ2-1; D is unclear. In germline, CDR1 is LGHDT, CDR2 YNNKQL (reference sequence). The germline V and J ends were trimmed by 4 bases and 5 bases, with 6 bases remaining between them. This CDR3 is 12 amino acids long. This chain's CDR3 is CASSFRDAEQFF. Partial CDR3 DNA: TGTGCCAGCAGCTTCCGGGATGCTGAGCAGTTC.

Details on this clone: These gene names are mouse names. The observed sequence ends 1 residue before the CDR3 terminus, with the missing tail filled in from the germline J gene. This chain joins TRBV31 and TRBJ2-5; TRBD1 is a possible D gene (5 bases). Germline V gives CDR1 GKSSPN, CDR2 SITVG. This CDR3 is built from 14 residues. Trimming took 0 bases from V and 1 from J, leaving 8 bases between them. CDR3 protein: CAWSLEGYQDTQYF. CDR3 bases read: TGTGCCTGGAGTCTAGAGGGGTACCAAGACACCCAGTAC.

In its sample, this clone was seen once. Each gene name is a mouse one. The DNA read from the CDR3 is TGTGCCAGCAGCCAAGAAATGGACTGGGGGGGCGCCGGTGCAGAAACGCTGTAT. The encoded protein is CASSQEMDWGGAGAETLY. The full CDR3 reads CASSQEMDWGGAGAETLYF. This rearrangement joins TRBV5 to TRBJ2-3; 13 bases match TRBD2. Read data end 1 residue before the CDR3 end; the end is taken from the germline J gene. The CDR3 extends over 19 amino acids. V lost 0 bases and J lost 1; bases outside the gene matches: 7. Germline V lookup: CDR1 LGHNA, CDR2 YNLKQL (reference sequence).

This clone has just one count. Each gene name is a mouse one. The CDR3 extends 1 residue past the end of the read, so its final part is completed from the germline J gene. V and J are TRBV1 and TRBJ2-4, with 11 bases identical to TRBD1. The CDR3 loop spans 14 amino acids. The V gene's germline CDR1 is NSQYPW and CDR2 LRSPGD (reference sequence). With 4 bases clipped from V and 3 bases from J, the junction kept 0 bases outside the gene matches. CDR3 DNA, as far as it was read: TGCACCTGCAGTGGGACAGGGGGCCAAAACACCTTGTAC. It yields the protein CTCSGTGGQNTLY. The entire CDR3 protein is CTCSGTGGQNTLYF.

Note on this clone: These gene names are mouse names. Coverage ceases 1 residue before the CDR3 finishes, and the germline J gene fills in the end. The chain recombines TRBV2 with TRBJ1-1; maybe TRBD1 (6 bases). This CDR3 contains 14 residues. Germline loops: CDR1 LGHNA, CDR2 YSYQKL. The germline V and J ends were trimmed by 0 bases and 1 base, with 6 bases remaining between them. The sequenced CDR3 bases are TGTGCCAGCAGCCAAGACAGGGGAAACACAGAAGTCTTC. Translation: CASSQDRGNTEVF. The full CDR3 is CASSQDRGNTEVFF.

As for this clone: Gene names and germline refer to mouse. The read finishes 1 residue shy of the CDR3 end, and the germline J gene is used to complete it. This rearrangement joins TRBV29 to TRBJ2-2; D uncertain. Germline V gene sequence: CDR1 MSHET, CDR2 SYDVDS. Trimming took off 0 bases at V and 4 bases at J, with 9 bases between the two ends. This CDR3 has 15 residues. CDR3 DNA, as far as it was read: TGTGCTAGCAGTTTATCGGTAGGGATCACCGGGCAGCTCTAC. It is translated as CASSLSVGITGQLY. The full CDR3 sequence reads CASSLSVGITGQLYF.

Note on this clone: Genes and germline are mouse. The read falls 1 residue short of the CDR3 end, and the missing part is taken from the germline J gene. The chain carries TRBV5 and TRBJ2-1; perhaps TRBD1 as D (5 bases). The germline V gene encodes CDR1 LGHNA and CDR2 YNLKQL (reference sequence). The CDR3 length is 14 residues. The V gene lost 0 bases and the J gene lost 3 bases, with 6 bases spanning the gap. Incomplete CDR3 DNA: TGTGCCAGCAGCCAAGACAGGGTCTATGCTGAGCAGTTC. Translation: CASSQDRVYAEQF. From start to end, the CDR3 is CASSQDRVYAEQFF.